What follows is one T cell receptor (beta chain) and its context. Its antigen is undetermined. Using immunoSEQ multiplex PCR, the repertoire was profiled, and TCRdb retains in-frame clones only, with some absent. The sample consists of 2,500 to 3,000 clones, around 82% of them appearing once. This CDR3 has 13 residues. This sample is drawn from a study of hypomethylating agent response in myelodysplastic syndrome. Looking at the study overall: Mean age was about 78 +/- 6.2 years; diploid cytogenetics predominated.

Findings of the study overall: After hypomethylating agent treatment, diversity and clonality showed no significant change, overall or by response.

The chain joins TRBV12-2 to TRBJ2-5. The DNA end lines up better with TRBJ2-7; the J call may be wrong. TRBV12-2 is recorded as a pseudogene. The TCR sequence derives from a human donor with myelodysplastic syndrome. The input for sequencing was bone marrow, taken before or after starting hypomethylating agent treatment for myelodysplastic syndrome (not recorded which). The DNA of the CDR3 is TGTGCAAGTCGCGACCCTATGTCCTACGAGCAGTACTTC. This encodes CASRDPMSYEQYF.